This is a list of T cell receptor beta chains from one sample in a study of cytomegalovirus exposure and HLA in healthy donors. TCRdb keeps only in-frame clones here, not all; method: immunoSEQ multiplex PCR. The table has fewer than 350,000 clones, around nine tenths seen once. Sequenced: PBMCs. The receptors here all came from a woman under 30 in good health and CMV-seronegative. The CDR3 runs from the conserved cysteine through the conserved F or W. A D gene is named only where the DNA matches it firmly. The size entry is marked missing in some rows and otherwise reads once, few, many or a size class.

CDR3	DNA	V	J	D	size	length
CASSLRQGVVQPQHF	TGTGCCAGCAGTCTCCGACAGGGGGTGGTACAGCCCCAGCATTTT	TRBV28	TRBJ1-5	TRBD1	NA	15
CASSLTWEGVNGYTF	TGTGCCAGCAGCTTAACGTGGGAAGGGGTTAACGGCTACACCTTC	TRBV7-3	TRBJ1-2	NA	NA	15
CASSHRESEGKNIQYF	TGCGCCAGCAGCCATAGGGAGAGTGAGGGCAAAAACATTCAGTACTTC	TRBV4-1	TRBJ2-4	NA	NA	16
CASSRKPPGTGTGNTIYF	TGTGCCAGCAGCCGGAAGCCCCCCGGGACAGGGACTGGAAACACCATATATTTT	TRBV27	TRBJ1-3	TRBD1	NA	18
CASSLFEQHNQPQHF	TGTGCCAGCAGCTTGTTTGAACAGCACAATCAGCCCCAGCATTTT	TRBV5-6	TRBJ1-5	NA	few	15
CASSSQATGVGYGYTF	TGTGCCAGCAGCTCGCAGGCAACGGGGGTGGGATATGGCTACACCTTC	TRBV5-4	TRBJ1-2	NA	NA	16
CASSEARRDSNQPQHF	TGTGCCAGCAGTGAAGCGCGGCGTGATAGCAATCAGCCCCAGCATTTT	TRBV6-1	TRBJ1-5	NA	once	16
CATSRDREPTGANVLTF	TGTGCCACCAGCAGAGATCGGGAGCCAACCGGGGCCAACGTCCTGACTTTC	TRBV15	TRBJ2-6	NA	NA	17
CASSQHTGTGPSNTGELFF	TGTGCCAGCAGCCAACATACCGGGACAGGGCCATCGAACACCGGGGAGCTGTTTTTT	TRBV9	TRBJ2-2	TRBD1	once	19
CAWSPTLTGKYGYTF	TGTGCCTGGAGTCCTACCTTGACAGGGAAATATGGCTACACCTTC	TRBV30	TRBJ1-2	TRBD1	NA	15
CASSGQDSPTGELFF	TGTGCCAGCAGTGGGCAGGACTCACCCACCGGGGAGCTGTTTTTT	TRBV2	TRBJ2-2	NA	NA	15
CASSEQGPNNEQFF	TGCGCCAGCAGCGAACAGGGGCCTAACAATGAGCAGTTCTTC	TRBV5-1	TRBJ2-1	TRBD1	NA	14
CASSPNQGIGNTIYF	TGTGCCAGCAGTCCAAACCAGGGGATCGGAAACACCATATATTTT	TRBV27	TRBJ1-3	NA	NA	15
CASGPGGQGGSYEQYF	TGTGCTAGTGGTCCCGGCGGACAGGGCGGCTCCTACGAGCAGTACTTC	TRBV12-5	TRBJ2-7	TRBD1	NA	16
CASSHPAEGSYEQYF	TGCGCCAGCAGCCATCCGGCGGAGGGATCCTACGAGCAGTACTTC	TRBV4-1	TRBJ2-7	NA	few	15
CASSPGPGGSYGYTF	TGTGCCAGCAGCCCCGGTCCGGGGGGCTCCTATGGCTACACCTTC	TRBV13	TRBJ1-2	NA	few	15
CASSVAGFTEAFF	TGTGCCAGCAGCGTAGCGGGGTTCACTGAAGCTTTCTTT	TRBV9	TRBJ1-1	NA	few	13
CASRKGFQAFF	TGTGCCAGCAGAAAGGGGTTCCAAGCTTTCTTT	TRBV27	TRBJ1-1	NA	NA	11
CASSLSRGWDGYTF	TGCGCCAGCAGCCTAAGTAGGGGTTGGGATGGCTACACCTTC	TRBV4-1	TRBJ1-2	NA	few	14
CASSVGDRSTGELFF	TGTGCCAGCAGCGTAGGAGACAGGTCAACCGGGGAGCTGTTTTTT	TRBV9	TRBJ2-2	NA	NA	15
CASSATTGEVTNEKLFF	TGTGCCAGCAGCGCCACCACGGGGGAAGTTACTAATGAAAAACTGTTTTTT	TRBV9	TRBJ1-4	NA	NA	17
CASSKDGVREQYF	TGTGCCAGCAGCAAGGACGGGGTGCGCGAGCAGTACTTC	TRBV5-6	TRBJ2-7	NA	NA	13
CASRGNTGGEETQYF	TGTGCCAGCAGGGGTAATACAGGGGGGGAAGAGACCCAGTACTTC	TRBV2	TRBJ2-5	NA	NA	15
CASSFFIPGQNNTEAFF	TGTGCCAGCAGTTTCTTCATCCCGGGACAGAATAACACTGAAGCTTTCTTT	TRBV27	TRBJ1-1	TRBD1	NA	17
CASSAESGANVLTF	TGTGCCAGCAGTGCGGAATCTGGGGCCAACGTCCTGACTTTC	TRBV27	TRBJ2-6	NA	NA	14
CAWSVGTQGLYGYTF	TGTGCCTGGAGTGTTGGGACTCAGGGACTTTATGGCTACACCTTC	TRBV30	TRBJ1-2	NA	NA	15
CASSKSVYGYTF	TGTGCCAGCAGCAAATCCGTCTATGGCTACACCTTC	TRBV7-6	TRBJ1-2	NA	once	12
CASSLLSIGASGPYEQYF	TGTGCCAGCAGCTTATTATCTATAGGGGCTAGCGGCCCCTACGAGCAGTACTTC	TRBV11-2	TRBJ2-7	TRBD2	once	18
CASARSVNTGELFF	TGTGCCAGCGCGAGATCCGTGAACACCGGGGAGCTGTTTTTT	TRBV5-6	TRBJ2-2	NA	NA	14
CASSQDLGSTGGGYTF	TGCGCCAGCAGCCAAGACCTGGGGAGTACAGGGGGCGGCTACACCTTC	TRBV4-1	TRBJ1-2	TRBD1	NA	16
CASSNPSTGTRFYEQYF	TGTGCCAGTAGTAACCCGTCAACAGGGACCCGCTTCTACGAGCAGTACTTC	TRBV19	TRBJ2-7	NA	NA	17
CASSGQGNEKLFF	TGTGCCAGCAGTGGACAGGGGAATGAAAAACTGTTTTTT	TRBV2	TRBJ1-4	TRBD1	NA	13
CASSIEEYSEAFF	TGTGCCAGTAGTATAGAAGAGTACTCTGAAGCTTTCTTT	TRBV19	TRBJ1-1	NA	NA	13